This paragraph reports one T cell receptor (beta chain). This entry is derived from a study of blood T cell repertoires in COVID-19. Study-level background: The analysed material was cDNA or gDNA that came from T cells, B-cell-depleted T cells, or PBMCs.

Using immunoSEQ multiplex PCR, the repertoire was profiled, and TCRdb retains in-frame clones only, with some absent. The data contain some 100,000 clones, 91% of them singletons. Trimming removed 2 bases from V and 4 bases from J, with 9 bases in between. This CDR3 contains 13 residues. This clonotype was sampled from a man aged 45 to 65 with acute or convalescent COVID-19. Sequencing used peripheral blood. The V and J genes are TRBV23-1 and TRBJ2-7; D not certain. TRBV23-1 is designated an ORF whose function remains uncertain. CDR3 in DNA: TGCGCCAGCAGTCAAACAGTATGGTACGAGCAGTACTTC. Residues: CASSQTVWYEQYF.